The 11 T cell receptor beta chains listed next were all sequenced from one sample in a study of blood T cells in healthy people across ages. Then a second PCR, running about 6 to 12 cycles, was carried out with a sample-barcoded 5' primer and a J-beta primer mix. Using its own MiXCR run on the 5' RACE reads, TCRdb lists one record per CDR3 protein. The sample consists of hundreds of thousands of distinct CDR3 sequences, approximately 53% of them appearing once. The sequenced sample was blood. All receptors come from a man aged 35 to 55 in good health.

The gene calls are TRBV11-2 and TRBJ1-2, with D unclear. The CDR3 is made up of 15 amino acids. The V end lost 5 bases, the J end lost 8 bases, and 21 bases lay between the germline ends. Germline loops: CDR1 SGHAT, CDR2 FQNNGV. CDR3 nucleotides: TGTGCCAGCAGCCTCGCCCTAGAATTATCACAGGGCTACACCTTC. This sequence encodes CASSLALELSQGYTF.

Turning to this clonotype: At one end the junction does not follow the germline gene, possibly because of a read error. The V and J genes are TRBV12-3 or TRBV12-4 and TRBJ2-2, with a tentative D call TRBD2 (6 bases). The CDR3 extends over 16 amino acids. The CDR3 region has the DNA TGTGCCAGCAGTCCCTTCGGTAGCGTAGACACCGGGGGGCTGTTTTTT. As protein: CASSPFGSVDTGGLFF.

The chain has TRBV4-3 and TRBJ2-1, with D possibly matching TRBD2 (6 bases). Germline CDR1 is LGHNA and CDR2 is YSLEER. The CDR3 has 15 amino acids. Trimming pared 4 bases from V and 7 bases from J, leaving 17 bases between. This CDR3 is CASSPSRGGLNEQFF. The CDR3 DNA reads as TGCGCCAGCAGCCCTTCTCGGGGAGGATTAAATGAGCAGTTCTTC.

This chain uses TRBV30 with TRBJ2-5; perhaps TRBD2 as D (6 bases). The V gene's germline CDR1 is GTSNPN and CDR2 SVGIG (reference sequence). V lost 3 bases, J lost 2 bases, and 10 bases lay in between. The CDR3 loop spans 13 amino acids. CDR3 residues: CAWSRGTQETQYF. Written as DNA, the CDR3 is TGTGCCTGGAGCCGCGGGACTCAAGAGACCCAGTACTTC.

V gene TRBV25-1 combines with J gene TRBJ2-3, with D possibly TRBD1 on 6 matching bases. The CDR3 is made up of 17 amino acids. Germline V gives CDR1 MGHDK, CDR2 SYGVNS. The V gene lost 0 bases and the J gene lost 1 base, with 14 bases spanning the gap. CDR3 in amino acids: CASSEYSVRGGTDTQYF. The CDR3 DNA sequence: TGTGCCAGCAGTGAATATTCTGTCAGGGGTGGCACAGATACGCAGTATTTT.

This clonotype was counted between two and nine times. This chain joins TRBV5-6 and TRBJ2-4, with 10 bases aligning to TRBD2. Losses at the gene ends were 6 bases for V and 0 bases for J; bases not matched to a gene: 3. CDR3 length equals 15 residues. The germline gives CDR1 SGHDT, CDR2 YYEEEE. CDR3 amino acids: CASNLAGAAKNIQYF. CDR3 sequence (DNA): TGTGCCAGCAACCTAGCGGGAGCAGCCAAAAACATTCAGTACTTC.

This clonotype has more than one count but fewer than ten. The CDR3 nucleotides read TGTGCCAGCAACGAACAGGGGCGCTCTGAAGCTTTCTTT. Protein product: CASNEQGRSEAFF. The V and J genes are TRBV25-1 and TRBJ1-1; 7 bases line up with TRBD1. The CDR3 is 13 amino acids. Germline V gene data show CDR1 as MGHDK and CDR2 as SYGVNS. V shed 7 bases and J 6 bases; nucleotides not matched to a gene: 8.

The genes are TRBV5-1 and TRBJ2-5, with D possibly called TRBD1 or TRBD2 (5 bases each). The V end lost 1 base, the J end lost 1 base, and 11 bases lay between the germline ends. The CDR3 has 15 residues. From germline, CDR1 is SGHRS and CDR2 YFSETQ. The CDR3 region is CASSLPGDGQETQYF. CDR3 DNA sequence: TGCGCCAGCAGCTTGCCCGGGGACGGCCAAGAGACCCAGTACTTC. The full variable domain, in which reference TRBV5-1 and TRBJ2-5 provide the parts outside the CDR3, is KAGVTQTPRYLIKTRGQQVTLSCSPISGHRSVSWYQQTPGQGLQFLFEYFSETQRNKGNFPGRFSGRQFSNSRSEMNVSTLELGDSALYLCASSLPGDGQETQYFGPGTRLLVL.

At least ten counts were recorded for this clonotype. V and J are TRBV4-2 and TRBJ2-1; 14 nucleotides line up with TRBD2. The J segment lost 9 bases and the V segment lost 0 bases, leaving 13 bases of the junction unmatched. Germline CDR1 and CDR2: LGHNA and YNFKEQ. The CDR3 contains 19 residues. This chain's CDR3 is CASSQDRRQIGTSGSEQFF. Written as DNA, the CDR3 is TGTGCCAGCAGCCAAGATAGGAGACAAATTGGGACTAGCGGGAGTGAGCAGTTCTTC.

This clonotype was counted between two and nine times. The chain has TRBV7-2 and TRBJ1-2, with unresolved D. The germline CDR1 and CDR2 sequences are SGHTA and FQGNSA. Trimming took off 2 bases at V and 2 bases at J, with 6 bases between the two ends. The CDR3 has 13 residues. The CDR3 loop is CASSLTLNYGYTF. In nucleotides, the CDR3 is TGTGCCAGCAGCTTAACATTAAACTATGGCTACACCTTC.

This sequence joins TRBV20-1 and TRBJ2-7; 12 bases are a match to TRBD2. Germline lookup yields CDR1 DFQATT and CDR2 SNEGSKA (reference sequence). V dropped 3 bases and J dropped 3; count of bases not matched to a gene: 3. The CDR3 has 14 residues. Here the CDR3 reads CSARPTSGSYEQYF. The CDR3 DNA sequence: TGCAGTGCTAGGCCGACTAGCGGGAGCTACGAGCAGTACTTC.